These 17 T cell receptor beta chains share one sample of origin, sequenced in a study of T cells after yellow fever vaccination. TCRdb called the 5' RACE reads again in MiXCR, with one record for every CDR3 protein. The sample has about 300,000 distinct CDR3 sequences; around 7% are singletons. The sample consisted of PBMCs, taken more than 35 days after the first yellow fever vaccination. The receptors shown here come from a man younger than 30 who received the YFV17D yellow fever vaccine.

CDR3 protein: CASSLVGKVYEQYF. The CDR3 DNA reads as TGCGCCAGCAGCTTGGTGGGGAAGGTCTACGAGCAGTACTTC. The chain couples TRBV5-1 to TRBJ2-7, with D unclear. Germline loops: CDR1 SGHRS, CDR2 YFSETQ. The V and J ends lost 0 bases and 3 bases respectively, with 10 bases between them. The CDR3 spans 14 residues. The whole variable domain, filled in from reference TRBV5-1 and TRBJ2-7, reads KAGVTQTPRYLIKTRGQQVTLSCSPISGHRSVSWYQQTPGQGLQFLFEYFSETQRNKGNFPGRFSGRQFSNSRSEMNVSTLELGDSALYLCASSLVGKVYEQYFGPGTRLTVT.

This clonotype was found a few times. The V call is TRBV5-1, the J call TRBJ1-3; 8 bases fit TRBD1. CDR1 is SGHRS, CDR2 YFSETQ, per germline. This CDR3 has 15 amino acids. V trimming: 4 bases; J trimming: 1 base; junction bases outside the gene matches: 4. In nucleotides, the CDR3 is TGCGCCAGCAGCCCGCAGGGGGCATCTGGAAACACCATATATTTT. Translation gives CASSPQGASGNTIYF.

The chain combines TRBV5-1 with TRBJ2-7; unclear D gene. V lost 3 bases and J lost 6, with 10 bases in between. Germline CDR1 reads SGHRS; CDR2 reads YFSETQ. The CDR3 covers 12 residues. CDR3 coding DNA: TGCGCCAGCAGCTCCCCCACCGCCGAGCAGTACTTC. It codes for CASSSPTAEQYF.

This clonotype was counted a few times. The chain employs TRBV6-2 or TRBV6-3 and TRBJ2-1, with a weak D call TRBD2 (6 bases). The CDR3 loop spans 16 amino acids. V was shortened by 0 bases and J by 10 bases, with 19 bases between the two germline ends. CDR1 is MNHEY, CDR2 SVGEGT, per germline. CDR3 amino acids: CASSYSRRASEREQFF. CDR3 DNA sequence: TGTGCCAGCAGTTACTCCAGAAGGGCTAGCGAACGAGAGCAGTTCTTC.

In this sample, this clonotype turned up a few times. The chain carries TRBV5-1 and TRBJ1-1; TRBD1 agrees at 9 bases. Germline loops: CDR1 SGHRS, CDR2 YFSETQ. J was trimmed by 5 bases and V by 0 bases; bases with no gene match: 8. The CDR3 loop spans 16 amino acids. The CDR3 region is CASSLAGQGFRTEAFF. Written as DNA, the CDR3 is TGCGCCAGCAGCTTGGCCGGACAGGGGTTTCGGACTGAAGCTTTCTTT.

In this sample, this clonotype turned up a few times. The J gene is TRBJ2-2, the V gene TRBV11-2; D gene unclear. This CDR3 contains 14 residues. V lost 5 bases, J lost 1 base, and 8 bases lay in between. The germline V gene encodes CDR1 SGHAT and CDR2 FQNNGV. CDR3 amino acids: CASSHSRNTGELFF. The CDR3 coding sequence is TGTGCCAGCAGCCACAGCCGGAACACCGGGGAGCTGTTTTTT.

The chain combines TRBV5-6 with TRBJ2-1; no clear D gene. The CDR3 is 13 residues long. Germline CDR1 reads SGHDT; CDR2 reads YYEEEE. The V and J ends lost 0 bases and 14 bases respectively, with 15 bases between them. This chain's CDR3 is CASSLGGPGPKFF. Written as DNA, the CDR3 is TGTGCCAGCAGCTTGGGTGGGCCGGGTCCTAAGTTCTTC.

The table lists this clonotype with many counts. V gene TRBV5-1 combines with J gene TRBJ2-7; D unresolved. This CDR3 region has 13 residues. Germline CDR1 is SGHRS and CDR2 is YFSETQ. The V gene lost 2 bases and the J gene lost 5 bases, with 11 bases spanning the gap. The DNA of the CDR3 is TGCGCCAGCAGCTTCGGTAAGGGCCACGAGCAGTACGTC. This translates into CASSFGKGHEQYV.

In its sample, this clonotype was seen a few times. A read error is possible here, since a much larger clone lies one base away. V and J are TRBV5-1 and TRBJ2-1, with D hard to call. The CDR3 covers 15 residues. CDR1 SGHRS and CDR2 YFSETQ come from the germline V gene. V was cut by 0 bases and J by 4 bases, with 11 bases left in between. This CDR3 reads CASSLVKNEYNEQFF. CDR3 nucleotide sequence: TGCGCCAGCAGCTTGGTAAAGAACGAATACAATGAGCAGTTCTTC.

The CDR3 protein is CAISGIQGSGGEQYF. CDR3 in DNA: TGTGCCATCAGTGGGATACAGGGGTCCGGTGGCGAGCAGTACTTC. The genes are TRBV10-3 and TRBJ2-7; 7 bases map to TRBD1. V gave up 4 bases and J gave up 6 bases; unmatched junction bases: 12. The CDR3 loop spans 15 amino acids. Per germline, CDR1 ENHRY and CDR2 SYGVKD.

This clonotype was detected only a few times. The chain couples TRBV10-3 to TRBJ2-6; the D gene could be TRBD1 or TRBD2 (6 bases each). Germline CDR1 and CDR2: ENHRY and SYGVKD. The CDR3 is 14 amino acids. V dropped 8 bases and J dropped 2 bases, with 10 bases sitting between them. The chain's CDR3 is CAIGRGPGANVLTF. The CDR3 nucleotides read TGTGCCATCGGACGGGGGCCTGGGGCCAACGTCCTGACTTTC.

The chain uses TRBV29-1 and TRBJ2-1; possible D gene TRBD2, 7 bases. This CDR3 spans 14 amino acids. Deletions cut 3 bases from V and 9 bases from J, with 18 bases between. From germline, CDR1 is SQVTM and CDR2 ANQGSEA. The CDR3 sequence: CSVDPGGGYGEQFF. The CDR3 region has the DNA TGCAGCGTTGACCCGGGGGGCGGTTACGGTGAGCAGTTCTTC.

This clonotype was observed a few times. The J gene is TRBJ1-5, the V gene TRBV7-2, with no clear D. The germline V and J ends were trimmed by 5 bases and 8 bases, with 19 bases remaining between them. The germline CDR1 and CDR2 sequences are SGHTA and FQGNSA. The CDR3 contains 15 residues. CDR3 sequence (DNA): TGTGCCAGCAGCCTCCAAGGCGGGCCGGCAGAGCCCCAGCATTTT. Its protein is CASSLQGGPAEPQHF.

The chain has TRBV5-4 and TRBJ2-1, with D possibly being TRBD1 or TRBD2 (5 bases each). CDR3 length: 13 amino acids. The V gene's germline CDR1 is SGHNT and CDR2 YYREEE (reference sequence). V dropped 3 bases and J dropped 4 bases, with 8 bases sitting between them. DNA for the CDR3: TGTGCCAGCAGCTGGGACGGTTACAATGAGCAGTTCTTC. Translated: CASSWDGYNEQFF.

The rearrangement uses TRBV4-1 and TRBJ2-1; D uncertain. Germline CDR1 and CDR2: MGHRA and YSYEKL. The CDR3 runs 14 residues. With 2 bases removed from V and 6 bases from J, the gap between germline ends came to 11 bases. CDR3 sequence reads: CASSQPLNRNEQFF. The CDR3 region has the DNA TGCGCCAGCAGCCAACCCCTCAATCGCAATGAGCAGTTCTTC.

Only a few counts were recorded for this clonotype. The CDR3 DNA is TGTGCCGCGGGTGGGACAGGGGCCTACGAGCAGTACTTC. This translates into CAAGGTGAYEQYF. This chain links TRBV6-2 or TRBV6-3 with TRBJ2-7; 10 bases map to TRBD1. The CDR3 consists of 13 residues. The V segment lost 11 bases and the J segment 2 bases; nucleotides outside the gene matches: 6. Germline V CDR1 and CDR2: MNHEY, SVGEGT.

V is TRBV24-1 and J is TRBJ1-2; TRBD1 might be the D (6 bases). Germline assignment: CDR1 KGHDR and CDR2 SFDVKD. V lost 8 bases and J lost 2, with 14 bases in between. The CDR3 extends over 14 amino acids. In DNA, the CDR3 is TGTGCCACCACTGAAGGGGGACGAAACTATGGCTACACCTTC. Its protein product is CATTEGGRNYGYTF.